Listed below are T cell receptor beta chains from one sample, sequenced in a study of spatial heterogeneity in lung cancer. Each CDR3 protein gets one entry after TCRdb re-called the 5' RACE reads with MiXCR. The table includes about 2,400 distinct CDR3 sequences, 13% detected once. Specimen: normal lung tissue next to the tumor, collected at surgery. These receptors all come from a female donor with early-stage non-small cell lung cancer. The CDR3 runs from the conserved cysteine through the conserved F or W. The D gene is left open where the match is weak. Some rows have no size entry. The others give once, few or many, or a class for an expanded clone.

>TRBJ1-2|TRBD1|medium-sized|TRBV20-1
CSATGTGKRGYTF
TGCAGTGCTACCGGGACAGGCAAGAGAGGCTACACCTTC
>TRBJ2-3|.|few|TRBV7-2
CASSSALGRADTQYF
TGTGCCAGCAGCTCAGCCCTTGGCCGGGCAGATACGCAGTATTTT
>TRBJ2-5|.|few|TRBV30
CAWRDGSKTQYF
TGTGCCTGGAGGGACGGGTCCAAGACCCAGTACTTC
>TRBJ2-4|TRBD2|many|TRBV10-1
CASITGAGKNIQYF
TGCGCCAGCATTACGGGAGCGGGGAAAAACATTCAGTACTTC
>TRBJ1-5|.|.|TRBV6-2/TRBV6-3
CASSYQGYQPQHF
TGTGCCAGCAGTTACCAGGGATATCAGCCCCAGCATTTT
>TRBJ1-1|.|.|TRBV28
CASSNLMGGTEAFF
TGTGCCAGCAGTAATCTGATGGGGGGCACTGAAGCTTTCTTT
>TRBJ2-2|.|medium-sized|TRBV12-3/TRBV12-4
CASSFSGRTGELFF
TGTGCCAGCAGTTTTTCAGGGCGGACCGGGGAGCTGTTTTTT
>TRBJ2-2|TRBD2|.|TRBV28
CASSSWGLAGGPGELFF
TGTGCCAGCAGTTCCTGGGGACTAGCGGGAGGGCCCGGGGAGCTGTTTTTT
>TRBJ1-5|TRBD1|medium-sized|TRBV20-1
CSASFSGTGVWQPQHF
TGCAGTGCTAGCTTTTCCGGGACAGGGGTATGGCAGCCCCAGCATTTT
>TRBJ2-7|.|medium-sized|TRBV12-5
CASGLGVKADEQYF
TGTGCTAGTGGTTTGGGGGTGAAGGCTGACGAGCAGTACTTC
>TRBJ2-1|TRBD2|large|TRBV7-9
CASSFVRGGYNEQFF
TGTGCCAGCAGCTTCGTCCGCGGGGGATACAATGAGCAGTTCTTC
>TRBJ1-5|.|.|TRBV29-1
CSVEPGGQRNQPQHF
TGCAGCGTTGAACCGGGCGGACAGCGCAATCAGCCCCAGCATTTT
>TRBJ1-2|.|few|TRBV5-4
CASSLGDTYNYGYTF
TGTGCCAGCAGCTTGGGGGACACCTATAACTATGGCTACACCTTC
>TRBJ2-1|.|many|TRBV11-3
CASSLGLTPDADEQFF
TGTGCCAGCAGCTTAGGACTCACCCCAGATGCAGATGAGCAGTTCTTC
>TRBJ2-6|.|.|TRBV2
CASSGTGANVLTF
TGTGCCAGCAGCGGGACTGGGGCCAACGTCCTGACTTTC
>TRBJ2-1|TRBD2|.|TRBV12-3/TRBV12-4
CASSRTSGPSYNEQFF
TGTGCCAGCAGCAGGACTAGCGGCCCCTCCTACAATGAGCAGTTCTTC
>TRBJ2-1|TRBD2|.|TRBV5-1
CASSEGLAGPKEQFF
TGCGCCAGCAGCGAGGGACTAGCGGGTCCCAAAGAGCAGTTCTTC
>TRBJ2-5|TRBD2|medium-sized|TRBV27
CASSGTRQVQETQYF
TGTGCCAGCAGTGGGACTAGACAGGTTCAAGAGACCCAGTACTTC
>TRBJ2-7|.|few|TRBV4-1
CASSQVSTGSSYEQYF
TGCGCCAGCAGCCAAGTAAGCACAGGGAGCTCCTACGAGCAGTACTTC
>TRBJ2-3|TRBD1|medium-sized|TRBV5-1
CASSLARGRGDTQYF
TGCGCCAGCAGCTTGGCCAGGGGGCGAGGAGATACGCAGTATTTT
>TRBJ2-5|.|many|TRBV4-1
CASSPGPLRKTQYF
TGCGCCAGCAGCCCCGGACCGCTAAGGAAGACCCAGTACTTC
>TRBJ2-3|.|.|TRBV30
CAWRGKGMGTDTQYF
TGTGCCTGGAGGGGGAAGGGTATGGGGACAGATACGCAGTATTTT
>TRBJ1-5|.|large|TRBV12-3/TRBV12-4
CASSLFLGRDQPQHF
TGTGCCAGCAGTTTATTTCTCGGGCGGGACCAGCCCCAGCATTTT
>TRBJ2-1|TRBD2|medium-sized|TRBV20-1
CSARVSGGAYNEQFF
TGCAGTGCTAGAGTAAGCGGGGGGGCCTACAATGAGCAGTTCTTC
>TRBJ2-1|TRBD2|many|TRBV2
CASRRLAGGSYNEQFF
TGTGCCAGCAGGAGGCTAGCGGGGGGCTCCTACAATGAGCAGTTCTTC
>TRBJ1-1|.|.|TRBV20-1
CSAPQGTTEAFF
TGCAGTGCTCCGCAGGGGACCACTGAAGCTTTCTTT
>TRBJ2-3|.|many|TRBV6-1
CASSMWQARADTQYF
TGTGCCAGCAGCATGTGGCAGGCCCGGGCGGATACGCAGTATTTT
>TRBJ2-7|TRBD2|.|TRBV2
CASSENTSGGSEQYF
TGTGCCAGCAGTGAAAACACTAGCGGGGGTTCCGAGCAGTACTTC
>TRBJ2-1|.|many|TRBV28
CASSLGREQFF
TGTGCCAGCAGTTTGGGTCGGGAGCAGTTCTTC
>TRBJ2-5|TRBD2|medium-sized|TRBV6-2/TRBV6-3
CASSPRGAGGPETQYF
TGTGCCAGCAGCCCCAGGGGGGCGGGGGGGCCAGAGACCCAGTACTTC
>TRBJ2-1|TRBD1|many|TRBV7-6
CASSLEGQGRIYNEQFF
TGTGCCAGCAGCTTAGAGGGACAGGGCCGAATTTACAATGAGCAGTTCTTC
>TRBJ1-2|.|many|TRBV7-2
CASSLGGRTGYTF
TGTGCCAGCAGCTTAGGGGGGAGGACGGGCTACACCTTC
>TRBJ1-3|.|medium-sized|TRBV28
CASSLTGTNSGNTIYF
TGTGCCAGCAGTTTGACAGGTACAAACTCTGGAAACACCATATATTTT
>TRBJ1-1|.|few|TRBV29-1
CSVEDGSLNTEAFF
TGCAGCGTTGAAGATGGGTCACTGAACACTGAAGCTTTCTTT
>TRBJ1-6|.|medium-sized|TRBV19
CASSRWGSSYNSPLHF
TGTGCCAGTAGTCGATGGGGGAGCTCCTATAATTCACCCCTCCACTTT